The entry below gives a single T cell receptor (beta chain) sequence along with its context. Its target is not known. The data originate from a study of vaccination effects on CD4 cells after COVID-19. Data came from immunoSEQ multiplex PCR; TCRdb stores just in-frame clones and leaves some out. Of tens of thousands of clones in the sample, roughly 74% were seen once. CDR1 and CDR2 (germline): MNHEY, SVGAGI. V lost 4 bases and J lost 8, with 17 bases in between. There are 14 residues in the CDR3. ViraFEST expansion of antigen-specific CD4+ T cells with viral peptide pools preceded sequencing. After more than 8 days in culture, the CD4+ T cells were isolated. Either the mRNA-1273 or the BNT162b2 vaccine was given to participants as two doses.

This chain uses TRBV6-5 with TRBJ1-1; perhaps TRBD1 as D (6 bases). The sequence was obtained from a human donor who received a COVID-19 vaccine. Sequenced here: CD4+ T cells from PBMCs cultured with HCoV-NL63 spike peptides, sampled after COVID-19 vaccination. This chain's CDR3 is CASSSPGAVKEAFF. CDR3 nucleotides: TGTGCCAGCAGTTCCCCGGGGGCCGTAAAAGAAGCTTTCTTT.